The 22 T cell receptor beta chains given below trace back to one sample, sequenced in a study of graft-versus-host responses after intestinal transplantation. Data came from immunoSEQ multiplex PCR; TCRdb stores just in-frame clones and leaves some out. Here the sample spans 85,000 to 90,000 clones, roughly 90% being singletons. Their antigens are not known. The specimen comprised unstimulated CD4+ T cells sorted from spleen or lymph node cells, sampled before intestinal transplant. These receptors were obtained from a human donor who received an intestinal transplant.

This chain connects TRBV29-1 to TRBJ1-1, with no clear D. CDR3 length: 13 amino acids. With 5 bases removed from V and 4 bases from J, the gap between germline ends came to 14 bases. In germline, CDR1 is SQVTM, CDR2 ANQGSEA. This CDR3 reads CSVYRVSGTEAFF. The CDR3 bases are TGCAGCGTTTATCGGGTATCGGGCACTGAAGCTTTCTTT.

The chain recombines TRBV6-5 with TRBJ1-1; D possibly corresponds to TRBD1 (5 bases). CDR1 is MNHEY, CDR2 SVGAGI, per germline. The CDR3 runs to 13 residues. The V gene lost 11 bases and the J gene lost 4 bases, with 17 bases spanning the gap. CDR3 sequence reads: CAAQGVWGTEAFF. CDR3 coding DNA: TGTGCCGCCCAGGGTGTGTGGGGCACTGAAGCTTTCTTT.

The V gene is TRBV29-1, the J gene TRBJ2-3; D is unresolved. Per germline, CDR1 SQVTM and CDR2 ANQGSEA. CDR3 length: 10 amino acids. V was trimmed by 6 bases and J by 6 bases, leaving 7 bases between them. In DNA, the CDR3 is TGCAGCGTCGAGTCCGATACGCAGTATTTT. Translating it yields CSVESDTQYF.

V usage is TRBV11-2 and J usage is TRBJ1-5, with a possible D match to TRBD1 (6 bases). Per germline, CDR1 SGHAT and CDR2 FQNNGV. V lost 2 bases and J 7 bases, leaving 9 bases between the germline ends. This CDR3 is 13 amino acids long. CDR3 sequence: CASSLNREQPQHF. CDR3 bases: TGTGCCAGCAGCTTAAACAGGGAACAGCCCCAGCATTTT.

The chain has TRBV7-3 and TRBJ1-2, with a possible D match to TRBD1 (5 bases). The germline V gene has CDR1 SGHTA and CDR2 FQGTGA. V dropped 1 base and J dropped 7 bases, with 19 bases sitting between them. This CDR3 region has 16 residues. The CDR3 nucleotides read TGTGCCAGCAGCTTAAGGGTCGGCAGGGTTGATTCTGGCTACACCTTC. Translation: CASSLRVGRVDSGYTF.

This sequence joins TRBV10-1 and TRBJ1-1, with a possible D match to TRBD1 (5 bases). Trimming took off 6 bases at V and 0 bases at J, with 8 bases between the two ends. Germline V gene data show CDR1 as WNHNN and CDR2 as SYGVQD (reference sequence). The CDR3 is 13 amino acids. The CDR3 nucleotides are TGCGCCAGCAGCCAGGGTCTGAACACTGAAGCTTTCTTT. Residues: CASSQGLNTEAFF.

The chain couples TRBV6-5 to TRBJ2-3; weak D call: TRBD2 (6 bases). V was clipped by 2 bases and J by 0 bases, with 12 bases between them. Germline V gene data show CDR1 as MNHEY and CDR2 as SVGAGI. The CDR3 loop spans 16 amino acids. DNA for the CDR3: TGTGCCAGCAGTTACGAGGACTACGCTAGCACAGATACGCAGTATTTT. Protein: CASSYEDYASTDTQYF.

V gene TRBV5-8 combines with J gene TRBJ2-1; TRBD1 agrees at 10 bases. Germline V gene data show CDR1 as SGHTS and CDR2 as YDEGEE. This CDR3 has 15 residues. Losses at the gene ends were 4 bases for V and 7 bases for J; bases not matched to a gene: 8. CDR3: CASSPATGGWNEQFF. The CDR3 DNA reads as TGTGCCAGCAGCCCCGCGACAGGGGGCTGGAATGAGCAGTTCTTC.

This chain connects TRBV5-1 to TRBJ2-3; D call uncertain. The CDR3 totals 13 residues. Germline V gene sequence: CDR1 SGHRS, CDR2 YFSETQ. V was cut by 5 bases and J by 2 bases, with 9 bases left in between. CDR3 in DNA: TGCGCCAGCAGACCGACATTCACAGATACGCAGTATTTT. It translates to CASRPTFTDTQYF.

J is TRBJ2-7 and V is TRBV5-1; TRBD1 matches at 8 bases. V was pared by 0 bases and J by 7 bases, with 6 bases of the junction left unmatched. Looked up from germline, CDR1 is SGHRS and CDR2 is YFSETQ. CDR3 length: 14 residues. The CDR3 loop is CASSLAGQDLEQYF. Written as DNA, the CDR3 is TGCGCCAGCAGCTTGGCGGGACAGGACCTTGAGCAGTACTTC.

V is TRBV18 and J is TRBJ1-2, with TRBD1 matching 7 bases. J gave up 4 bases and V 5 bases, and 4 bases lay outside the gene matches. CDR1 and CDR2 (germline): KGHSH, LQKENI. The CDR3 length is 13 residues. The CDR3 loop reads CASSGTDLYGYTF. CDR3 nucleotides: TGTGCCAGCTCAGGGACAGACCTCTATGGCTACACCTTC.

This clone was seen a few times. The chain links TRBV6-5 to TRBJ1-1; 7 bases map to TRBD1. V was clipped by 0 bases and J by 4 bases; unmatched bases: 2. Germline V CDR1 and CDR2: MNHEY, SVGAGI. The CDR3 has 14 amino acids. CDR3 nucleotide sequence: TGTGCCAGCAGTTACTCGTCAGGGGGCACTGAAGCTTTCTTT. Protein sequence: CASSYSSGGTEAFF.

The chain joins TRBV19 to TRBJ2-1; 7 positions agree with TRBD2. V lost 7 bases to trimming and J lost 7 bases; unmatched junction nucleotides: 13. This CDR3 region has 15 residues. The V gene's germline CDR1 is LNHDA and CDR2 SQIVND (reference sequence). DNA for the CDR3: TGTGCCAGTACCACCCTGGGGGGGGTAAGGAATGAGCAGTTCTTC. It translates to CASTTLGGVRNEQFF.

The chain uses TRBV5-5 and TRBJ2-7, with a tentative D call TRBD1 (6 bases). Trimming left V 6 bases short and J 4 bases short, with 20 bases between. CDR1 and CDR2 from the germline V gene are SGHKS and YYEKEE (reference sequence). The length of the CDR3 is 15 residues. In nucleotides, the CDR3 is TGTGCCAGCAACTCCCGGCGACAGGCTATATACGAGCAGTACTTC. Its protein is CASNSRRQAIYEQYF.

The V and J genes are TRBV10-3 and TRBJ1-1, with unresolved D. CDR3 length equals 12 residues. V lost 7 bases and J lost 1, with 7 bases in between. Germline CDR1 is ENHRY and CDR2 is SYGVKD. Here the CDR3 DNA reads TGTGCCATCACTTCGGGGAACACTGAAGCTTTCTTT. Translating it yields CAITSGNTEAFF.

The gene calls are TRBV15 and TRBJ1-6, with TRBD1 matching over 8 bases. The CDR3 extends over 15 amino acids. Germline V gives CDR1 LNHNV, CDR2 YYDKDF (reference sequence). The V and J ends lost 0 bases and 8 bases, in that order; junction bases with no gene match: 3. The CDR3 loop reads CATSRERQGYSPLHF. CDR3 in DNA: TGTGCCACCAGCAGAGAGAGACAGGGGTATTCACCCCTCCACTTT.

V usage is TRBV11-3 and J usage is TRBJ2-3; D perhaps matches TRBD1 (5 bases). The ends were cut back, 3 bases at V and 4 bases at J, with 14 bases in the middle. Germline lookup yields CDR1 SGHNT and CDR2 YENEEA. The CDR3 has 15 amino acids. As DNA, the CDR3 is TGTGCCAGCAGCTTGGGTGGCAGGGAACCAGATACGCAGTATTTT. Translating gives CASSLGGREPDTQYF.

This clone has only one observation. The chain couples TRBV6-1 to TRBJ1-3, with TRBD1 as a possible D gene (6 bases). V was cut by 2 bases and J by 2 bases, with 16 bases left in between. The CDR3 consists of 17 residues. Germline CDR1 is MNHNS and CDR2 is SASEGT. The DNA for the CDR3 is TGTGCCAGCAGTGAATCGTCCAAAGGGGGGGCTGGAAACACCATATATTTT. Encoded protein: CASSESSKGGAGNTIYF.

This clone was counted once. The rearrangement joins TRBV19 to TRBJ2-1, with D tentatively TRBD1 (6 bases). Trimming left V 6 bases short and J 8 bases short, with 17 bases between. Per germline, CDR1 LNHDA and CDR2 SQIVND (reference sequence). The CDR3 loop spans 14 amino acids. CDR3 sequence: CASRWGRGEYEQFF. CDR3 nucleotide sequence: TGTGCCAGTAGATGGGGCAGGGGAGAATATGAGCAGTTCTTC.

The genes are TRBV4-1 and TRBJ1-1; 8 bases map to TRBD1. Germline V gives CDR1 MGHRA, CDR2 YSYEKL. The CDR3 covers 17 residues. V shed 4 bases, J shed 1 base, and the junction held 11 bases outside the gene matches. CDR3 sequence (DNA): TGCGCCAGCAGCCCCAACCCACAAACAGGGGGGAACACTGAAGCTTTCTTT. This encodes CASSPNPQTGGNTEAFF.

The chain links TRBV5-1 to TRBJ1-1; 7 bases match TRBD1. The CDR3 spans 15 residues. Per the germline V gene, CDR1 is SGHRS and CDR2 is YFSETQ. The J segment lost 4 bases and the V segment lost 0 bases, leaving 6 bases of the junction unmatched. Written as DNA, the CDR3 is TGCGCCAGCAGCTTGGAGGGGGCTAGAGGCACTGAAGCTTTCTTT. Amino acid sequence: CASSLEGARGTEAFF.

This chain uses TRBV5-4 with TRBJ2-5; weak D call: TRBD1 (6 bases). Germline V gene data show CDR1 as SGHNT and CDR2 as YYREEE (reference sequence). The length of the CDR3 is 16 residues. V lost 0 bases, J lost 5 bases, and 17 bases lay in between. The CDR3 nucleotides read TGTGCCAGCAGCTTGGACGTCAGGGGCGTCGGGGAGACCCAGTACTTC. Its protein is CASSLDVRGVGETQYF.